This T cell receptor beta chain stems from a study of blood T cell repertoires in COVID-19. The method was immunoSEQ multiplex PCR; TCRdb's version includes in-frame clones alone and lacks a portion of them. The table has hundreds of thousands of clones, approximately 90% seen once; the top ten hold over 4%. Between the trimmed V and J ends, which lost 4 bases and 2 bases, there was a span of 14 bases. CDR1 is LGHDT and CDR2 is YNNKEL in the germline V gene (reference sequence). This CDR3 region has 15 residues. The chain uses TRBV3-1 (or the pseudogene TRBV3-2) and TRBJ1-1, with D possibly being TRBD1 (6 bases). This clonotype was obtained from a woman in her 30s who had recovered from COVID-19. The sample was PBMCs or T cells enriched from blood (not recorded which). In DNA form, the CDR3 reads TGTGCCAGCAGCCCCCGTGGACAGATTAACACTGAAGCTTTCTTT. This codes for CASSPRGQINTEAFF.